This is a list of T cell receptor beta chains from one sample in a study of blood T cell repertoires in COVID-19. The protocol was immunoSEQ multiplex PCR, while the TCRdb copy is restricted to in-frame clones and leaves out a portion. The data show hundreds of thousands of clones, about 81% seen once. The source material was PBMCs or T cells enriched from blood (not recorded which). The receptors come from a man under 40 with acute COVID-19. Each CDR3 is given with its conserved first and last residue. D genes are given only for firm matches. Expanded clones are given a class, and other clones once, few, many or no size at all.

cdr3_nt cdr3_aa j_call d_call clone_size v_call
TGTGCCAGCAGTTTCGCGGGGAACACTGAAGCTTTCTTT CASSFAGNTEAFF TRBJ1-1 . . TRBV12-3/TRBV12-4
TGTGCCAGCAGCGGCGGGGACAGGGACACCGGGGAGCTGTTTTTT CASSGGDRDTGELFF TRBJ2-2 TRBD1 . TRBV6-5
TGTGCCAGCAGCGTAGGCGGGTCGTTCAATGAGCAGTTCTTC CASSVGGSFNEQFF TRBJ2-1 . . TRBV9
TGTGCCAGCAGCCCGACTAGCTCCTATGAGCAGTTCTTC CASSPTSSYEQFF TRBJ2-1 TRBD2 . TRBV7-3
TGCGCCAGCAGTGAGTCGATGGGACAGAGTTATAATTCACCCCTCCACTTT CASSESMGQSYNSPLHF TRBJ1-6 TRBD1 . TRBV10-2
TGTGCCAGTAGTCTACAGGGGAGAAGATCACCCCTCCACTTT CASSLQGRRSPLHF TRBJ1-6 TRBD1 . TRBV19
TGTGCCAGCAGACCATGGACAGGGAAGGACACTGAAGCTTTCTTT CASRPWTGKDTEAFF TRBJ1-1 TRBD1 . TRBV6-5
TGTGCCACCAGCAGAGATGGCCGGGGTAATAGCAATCAGCCCCAGCATTTT CATSRDGRGNSNQPQHF TRBJ1-5 . few TRBV15
TGTGCCGGCGGAGGCGGGGAGACCCAGTACTTC CAGGGGETQYF TRBJ2-5 . . TRBV28
TGTGCCAGCTCACCAATTATTGGACAGGGGGGTAGTGCTGGAAACACCATATATTTT CASSPIIGQGGSAGNTIYF TRBJ1-3 TRBD1 . TRBV18
TGTGCCAGCAGTTGGACAGGGCCCGGCTACACCTTC CASSWTGPGYTF TRBJ1-2 TRBD1 . TRBV2
TGTGCCAGCAGTTTCAAACTAGCGAAAGAGACCCAGTACTTC CASSFKLAKETQYF TRBJ2-5 TRBD2 . TRBV28
TGTGCCAGCAGTTTCACAGGGAGCAATTCACCCCTCCACTTT CASSFTGSNSPLHF TRBJ1-6 . . TRBV27
TGTGCCAGTAGTAGGAGCGGTAATAGCAATCAGCCCCAGCATTTT CASSRSGNSNQPQHF TRBJ1-5 . . TRBV19
TGTGCCAGCAGTTACTCCCAGGGAATAGGAACTGAAGCTTTCTTT CASSYSQGIGTEAFF TRBJ1-1 . . TRBV6-5
TGTGCCAGTAGGGACAGGGGGCCTGGAAACACCATATATTTT CASRDRGPGNTIYF TRBJ1-3 TRBD1 . TRBV19
TGTGCCAGTAGTATGCTCCTGCAGACAGATACGCAGTATTTT CASSMLLQTDTQYF TRBJ2-3 . . TRBV19
TGTGCCAGCAGCTACCAGTCTGGAAACACCATATATTTT CASSYQSGNTIYF TRBJ1-3 . . TRBV11-2
TGTGCCAGCAGTGGCCCGGGACAGGGCAGCAATCAGCCCCAGCATTTT CASSGPGQGSNQPQHF TRBJ1-5 TRBD1 . TRBV6-1
TGTGCCAGCAGCTCTCAGGGGGCGAGGCGAGGCTACACCTTC CASSSQGARRGYTF TRBJ1-2 TRBD1 . TRBV7-9
TGTGCCAGCAGAGCCTCCAGGGGGAACACCGGGGAGCTGTTTTTT CASRASRGNTGELFF TRBJ2-2 . . TRBV28
TGTGCCAGCAGCTTACGACTAGAATCCTACAATGAGCAGTTCTTC CASSLRLESYNEQFF TRBJ2-1 . . TRBV7-8
TGTGCCAGCAAGATGGCGGCGATGGGCAATCAGCCCCAGCATTTT CASKMAAMGNQPQHF TRBJ1-5 . . TRBV28
TGTGCCAGCAGCTTTGGGGGAGGGAGCAATCAGCCCCAGCATTTT CASSFGGGSNQPQHF TRBJ1-5 . . TRBV7-9
TGTGCCAGCAGTCGGACAGGTTACAATCAGCCCCAGCATTTT CASSRTGYNQPQHF TRBJ1-5 TRBD1 . TRBV6-5
TGTGCCAGCAGGACAGGCCTTAGCAATCAGCCCCAGCATTTT CASRTGLSNQPQHF TRBJ1-5 . . TRBV6-5
TGTGCCAGCAGCAAAGGTTTGGGCGACTATGGCTACACCTTC CASSKGLGDYGYTF TRBJ1-2 . . TRBV7-2
TGTGCCAGCAGTCCGGGACTAGCGGGAGCGACTAACACCGGGGAGCTGTTTTTT CASSPGLAGATNTGELFF TRBJ2-2 TRBD2 few TRBV6-2/TRBV6-3
TGTGCCAGCAGTTTTTCGACAGGGATGGCCACCGGGGAGCTGTTTTTT CASSFSTGMATGELFF TRBJ2-2 TRBD1 . TRBV11-2
TGTGCCAGCAGTTACTCGATCCCTAGCGGGAGCCATGAGCAGTTCTTC CASSYSIPSGSHEQFF TRBJ2-1 TRBD2 . TRBV6-5